These 15 T cell receptor beta chains share one sample of origin, sequenced in a study of blood T cells in healthy people across ages. Next came a second PCR, run for about 7 to 12 cycles, which used a sample-barcoded 5' primer along with a J-beta primer mix. TCRdb independently ran MiXCR on the 5' RACE reads; one entry per CDR3 protein. The table lists approximately 780,000 distinct CDR3 sequences, under 30% of them singletons. This sample was also put to use in a study of T cells of mothers and their children.

The specimen was blood. All receptors derive from a boy between 10 and 17 years old in good health.

V is TRBV12-3 or TRBV12-4 and J is TRBJ2-7, with TRBD1 matching over 9 bases. The CDR3 spans 15 residues. Trimming cost V 6 bases and J 1 base; bases outside gene matches: 7. CDR3 coding DNA: TGTGCCAGCAGACGACAGGGGGTTAATTCCTACGAGCAGTACTTC. Translated: CASRRQGVNSYEQYF.

CDR3 in DNA: TGTGCCAGCTCACCAGAGGGAAATCATGGCTACACCTTC. As protein: CASSPEGNHGYTF. The V and J genes are TRBV18 and TRBJ1-2; no firm D call. Looked up from germline, CDR1 is KGHSH and CDR2 is LQKENI. V was clipped by 2 bases and J by 6 bases, with 10 bases between them. The CDR3 loop spans 13 amino acids.

The rearrangement links TRBV12-3 or TRBV12-4 to TRBJ2-2; 10 bases match TRBD1. The J segment lost 6 bases and the V segment lost 6 bases, leaving 7 bases of the junction unmatched. CDR3 length equals 15 residues. CDR3 nucleotide sequence: TGTGCCAGCAGCCTACCGGGACAGGGGTCCGGGGAGCTGTTTTTT. Protein: CASSLPGQGSGELFF.

This chain uses TRBV28 with TRBJ1-1; a possible D gene is TRBD1 (6 bases). CDR1 MDHEN and CDR2 SYDVKM come from the germline V gene. Trimming took off 10 bases at V and 2 bases at J, with 14 bases between the two ends. The CDR3 covers 13 residues. The CDR3 bases are TGTGCCACCGAGGGACATCCAAACACTGAAGCTTTCTTT. It translates to CATEGHPNTEAFF.

V gene TRBV4-2 combines with J gene TRBJ2-5; D possibly matches TRBD1 or TRBD2 (6 bases each). Trimming left V 0 bases short and J 5 bases short, with 22 bases between. The germline gives CDR1 LGHNA, CDR2 YNFKEQ. CDR3 length: 18 amino acids. For the CDR3, the DNA is TGTGCCAGCAGCCAAGATCCATGGGGGGCAGCCCATGGGGAGACCCAGTACTTC. Residues: CASSQDPWGAAHGETQYF.

The chain employs TRBV5-6 and TRBJ2-7, with D hard to call. The CDR3 spans 15 residues. The germline CDR1 and CDR2 sequences are SGHDT and YYEEEE. Trimming stripped 0 bases from V and 5 bases from J, with 15 bases between. The CDR3 DNA is TGTGCCAGCAGCTTGGAGTCCCCTAGGTCCGACGAGCAGTACTTC. Translating gives CASSLESPRSDEQYF.

The J gene is TRBJ2-1, the V gene TRBV27, with 11 bases matching TRBD2. This CDR3 contains 20 residues. Per the germline V gene, CDR1 is MNHEY and CDR2 is SMNVEV (reference sequence). The V and J ends lost 5 bases and 7 bases, in that order; junction bases with no gene match: 22. CDR3 amino acids: CASSLSGTSGPSGWINEQFF. DNA of the CDR3: TGTGCCAGCAGTCTCTCCGGGACTAGCGGCCCCTCCGGTTGGATTAATGAGCAGTTCTTC.

J is TRBJ1-2 and V is TRBV20-1; D unresolved. The CDR3 is 12 residues long. Looked up from germline, CDR1 is DFQATT and CDR2 is SNEGSKA (reference sequence). V was shortened by 0 bases and J by 7 bases, with 9 bases between the two germline ends. CDR3 sequence: CSAREVGSGYTF. The CDR3 region has the DNA TGCAGTGCTAGAGAGGTGGGCAGTGGCTACACCTTC.

The table lists this clonotype with a few counts. The rearrangement links TRBV7-9 to TRBJ1-1; 9 bases line up with TRBD1. Unmatched junction bases numbered 8, after V lost 6 bases and J lost 0 bases. Germline V gene data show CDR1 as SEHNR and CDR2 as FQNEAQ (reference sequence). This CDR3 is 16 amino acids long. CDR3 sequence reads: CASRSRQGGMNTEAFF. As DNA, the CDR3 is TGTGCCAGCAGGTCGAGACAGGGGGGAATGAACACTGAAGCTTTCTTT. The full variable domain, completed using reference TRBV7-9 and TRBJ1-1, is DTGVSQNPRHKITKRGQNVTFRCDPISEHNRLYWYRQTLGQGPEFLTYFQNEAQLEKSRLLSDRFSAERPKGSFSTLEIQRTEQGDSAMYLCASRSRQGGMNTEAFFGQGTRLTVV.

In this sample, this clonotype turned up a few times. The chain employs TRBV3-1 and TRBJ1-2; D not resolved. Between the trimmed V and J ends, which lost 3 bases and 8 bases, there was a span of 13 bases. The CDR3 length is 13 residues. Looked up from germline, CDR1 is LGHDT and CDR2 is YNNKEL (reference sequence). The CDR3 region is CASSHETRGGYTF. CDR3 DNA: TGTGCCAGCAGCCACGAAACGAGAGGAGGCTACACCTTC.

This clonotype has just a few counts. The CDR3 is CASSFGKPNEKLFF. In DNA, the CDR3 is TGCGCCAGCAGCTTCGGGAAACCTAATGAAAAACTGTTTTTT. This sequence joins TRBV5-1 and TRBJ1-4; D ambiguous. Germline-derived CDR1 and CDR2 are SGHRS and YFSETQ. This CDR3 is built from 14 residues. Between the trimmed V and J ends, which lost 2 bases and 3 bases, there was a span of 8 bases.

J is TRBJ1-2 and V is TRBV15; 8 nucleotides line up with TRBD1. The length of the CDR3 is 13 residues. Per germline, CDR1 LNHNV and CDR2 YYDKDF (reference sequence). The V gene end was trimmed by 5 bases and the J gene end by 4 bases; junction bases not matched to a gene: 3. CDR3 residues: CATSSGGGYGYTF. In DNA, the CDR3 is TGTGCCACCAGCTCAGGGGGCGGCTATGGCTACACCTTC.

The genes are TRBV7-9 and TRBJ2-5; D is uncertain. The germline V and J ends were trimmed by 7 bases and 5 bases, with 8 bases remaining between them. The CDR3 spans 11 residues. Germline CDR1 and CDR2: SEHNR and FQNEAQ (reference sequence). The CDR3 DNA sequence: TGTGCCAGCATAAGAGAGGAGACCCAGTACTTC. Encoded protein: CASIREETQYF.

The gene calls are TRBV24-1 and TRBJ2-5, with TRBD1 identical over 7 bases. V was pared by 5 bases and J by 4 bases, with 9 bases of the junction left unmatched. CDR1 and CDR2 from the germline V gene are KGHDR and SFDVKD. The CDR3 consists of 15 residues. The CDR3 DNA sequence: TGTGCCACCAGTGCCCAGACAGGGTATAGAGAGACCCAGTACTTC. Encoded protein: CATSAQTGYRETQYF.

This clonotype showed up just a few times. The V and J genes are TRBV10-3 and TRBJ1-2; TRBD1 is a possible D gene (5 bases). The CDR3 sequence is 16 residues long. V lost 2 bases to trimming and J lost 5 bases, with 18 bases between them. Germline values: CDR1 ENHRY, CDR2 SYGVKD. CDR3 residues: CAISEVDTPGWYGYTF. The DNA of the CDR3 is TGTGCCATCAGTGAGGTGGACACGCCGGGGTGGTATGGCTACACCTTC.